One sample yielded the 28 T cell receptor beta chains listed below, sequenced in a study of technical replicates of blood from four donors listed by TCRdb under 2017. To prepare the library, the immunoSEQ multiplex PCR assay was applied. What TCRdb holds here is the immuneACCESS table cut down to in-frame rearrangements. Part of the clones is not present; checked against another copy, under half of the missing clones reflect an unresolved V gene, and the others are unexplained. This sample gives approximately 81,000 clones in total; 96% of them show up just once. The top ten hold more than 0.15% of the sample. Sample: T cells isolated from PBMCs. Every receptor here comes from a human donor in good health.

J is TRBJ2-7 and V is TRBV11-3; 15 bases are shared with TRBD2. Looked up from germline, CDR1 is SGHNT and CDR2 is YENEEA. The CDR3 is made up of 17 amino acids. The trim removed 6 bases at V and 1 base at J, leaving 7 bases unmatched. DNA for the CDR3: TGTGCCAGCAGTACGGGACTAGCGGGGGGCCCATCCTACGAGCAGTACTTC. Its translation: CASSTGLAGGPSYEQYF.

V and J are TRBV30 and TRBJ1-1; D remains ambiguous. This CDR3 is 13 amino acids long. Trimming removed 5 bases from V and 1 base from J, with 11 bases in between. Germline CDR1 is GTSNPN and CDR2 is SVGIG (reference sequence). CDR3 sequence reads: CAWGRQTNTEAFF. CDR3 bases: TGTGCCTGGGGCAGGCAGACGAACACTGAAGCTTTCTTT.

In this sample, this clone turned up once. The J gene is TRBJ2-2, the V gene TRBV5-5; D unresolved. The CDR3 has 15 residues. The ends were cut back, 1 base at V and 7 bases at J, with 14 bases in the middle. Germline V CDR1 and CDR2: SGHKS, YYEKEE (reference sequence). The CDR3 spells CASSLSAFDIGELFF. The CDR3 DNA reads TGTGCCAGCAGCTTGAGTGCGTTTGACATCGGGGAGCTGTTTTTT.

CDR3 sequence: CAWSVRGGETQYF. The CDR3 DNA sequence: TGTGCCTGGAGTGTACGGGGTGGGGAGACCCAGTACTTC. J is TRBJ2-5 and V is TRBV30, with TRBD2 as a possible D gene (5 bases). CDR1 and CDR2 (germline): GTSNPN, SVGIG (reference sequence). There are 13 residues in the CDR3. V was cut by 0 bases and J by 5 bases, with 10 bases left in between.

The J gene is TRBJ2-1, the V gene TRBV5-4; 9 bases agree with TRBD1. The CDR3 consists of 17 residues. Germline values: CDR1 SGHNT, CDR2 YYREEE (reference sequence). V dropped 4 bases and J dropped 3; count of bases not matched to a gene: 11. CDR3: CASSPWGQGQGYNEQFF. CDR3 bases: TGTGCCAGCAGCCCGTGGGGACAGGGTCAGGGCTACAATGAGCAGTTCTTC.

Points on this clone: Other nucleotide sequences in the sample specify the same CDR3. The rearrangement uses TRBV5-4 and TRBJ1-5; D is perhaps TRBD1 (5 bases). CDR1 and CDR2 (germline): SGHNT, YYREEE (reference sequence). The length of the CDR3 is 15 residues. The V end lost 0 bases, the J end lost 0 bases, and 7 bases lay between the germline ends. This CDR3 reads CASSLDRGSNQPQHF. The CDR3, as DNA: TGTGCCAGCAGCTTGGATAGGGGTAGCAATCAGCCCCAGCATTTT. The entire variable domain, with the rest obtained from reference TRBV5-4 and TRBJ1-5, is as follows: ETGVTQSPTHLIKTRGQQVTLRCSSQSGHNTVSWYQQALGQGPQFIFQYYREEENGRGNFPPRFSGLQFPNYSSELNVNALELDDSALYLCASSLDRGSNQPQHFGDGTRLSIL.

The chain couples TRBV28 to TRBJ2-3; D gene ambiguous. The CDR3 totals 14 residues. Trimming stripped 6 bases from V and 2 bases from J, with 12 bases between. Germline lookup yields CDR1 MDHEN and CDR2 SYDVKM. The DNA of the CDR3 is TGTGCCAGCAGCGTACTACCCCACACAGATACGCAGTATTTT. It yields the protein CASSVLPHTDTQYF.

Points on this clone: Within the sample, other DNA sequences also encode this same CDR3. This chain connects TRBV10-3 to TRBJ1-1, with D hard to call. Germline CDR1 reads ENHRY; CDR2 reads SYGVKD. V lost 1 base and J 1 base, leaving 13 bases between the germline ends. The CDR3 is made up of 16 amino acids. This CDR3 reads CAISEFGGSGNTEAFF. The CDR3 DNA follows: TGTGCCATCAGTGAGTTTGGAGGGAGTGGGAACACTGAAGCTTTCTTT.

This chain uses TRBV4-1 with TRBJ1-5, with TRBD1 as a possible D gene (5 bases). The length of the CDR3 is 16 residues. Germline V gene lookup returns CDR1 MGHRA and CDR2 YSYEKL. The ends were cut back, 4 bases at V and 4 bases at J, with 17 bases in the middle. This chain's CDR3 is CASSRGEGNGNQPQHF. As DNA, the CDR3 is TGCGCCAGCAGCCGAGGGGAGGGAAATGGTAATCAGCCCCAGCATTTT.

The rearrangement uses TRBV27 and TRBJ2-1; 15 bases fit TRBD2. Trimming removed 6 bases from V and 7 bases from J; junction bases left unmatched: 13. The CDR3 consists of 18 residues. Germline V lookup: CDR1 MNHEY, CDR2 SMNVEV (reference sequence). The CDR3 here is CASSPINPGTSGRNEQFF. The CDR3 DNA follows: TGTGCCAGCAGCCCGATTAACCCAGGGACTAGCGGGAGGAATGAGCAGTTCTTC.

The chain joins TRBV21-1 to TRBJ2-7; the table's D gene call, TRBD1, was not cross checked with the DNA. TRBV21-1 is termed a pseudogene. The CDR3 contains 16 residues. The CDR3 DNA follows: TGTGCCAGCAGCAATCAACTACAGGGTCGGACCTACGAGCAGTACTTC. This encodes CASSNQLQGRTYEQYF.

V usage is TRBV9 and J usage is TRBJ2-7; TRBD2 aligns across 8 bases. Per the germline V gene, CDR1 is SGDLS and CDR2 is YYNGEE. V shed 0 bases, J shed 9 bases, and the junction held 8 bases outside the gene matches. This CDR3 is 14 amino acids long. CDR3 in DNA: TGTGCCAGCAGCGTAGGTGGAGAACTAGCGGTGCAGTACTTC. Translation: CASSVGGELAVQYF.

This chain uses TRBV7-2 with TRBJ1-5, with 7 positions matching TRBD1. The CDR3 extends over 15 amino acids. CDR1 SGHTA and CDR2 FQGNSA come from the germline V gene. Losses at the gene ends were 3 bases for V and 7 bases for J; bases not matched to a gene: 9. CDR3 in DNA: TGTGCCAGCAGCTTCACCACAGGGGTAAACCAGCCCCAGCATTTT. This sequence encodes CASSFTTGVNQPQHF. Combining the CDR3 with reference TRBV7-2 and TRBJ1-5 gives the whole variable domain GAGVSQSPSNKVTEKGKDVELRCDPISGHTALYWYRQSLGQGLEFLIYFQGNSAPDKSGLPSDRFSAERTGGSVSTLTIQRTQQEDSAVYLCASSFTTGVNQPQHFGDGTRLSIL.

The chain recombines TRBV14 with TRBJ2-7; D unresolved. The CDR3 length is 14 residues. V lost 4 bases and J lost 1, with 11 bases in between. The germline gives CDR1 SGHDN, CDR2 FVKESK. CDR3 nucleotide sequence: TGTGCCAGCAGCCGGCGAGCGAATTCCTACGAGCAGTACTTC. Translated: CASSRRANSYEQYF. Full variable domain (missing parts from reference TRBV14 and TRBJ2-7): EAGVTQFPSHSVIEKGQTVTLRCDPISGHDNLYWYRRVMGKEIKFLLHFVKESKQDESGMPNNRFLAERTGGTYSTLKVQPAELEDSGVYFCASSRRANSYEQYFGPGTRLTVT.

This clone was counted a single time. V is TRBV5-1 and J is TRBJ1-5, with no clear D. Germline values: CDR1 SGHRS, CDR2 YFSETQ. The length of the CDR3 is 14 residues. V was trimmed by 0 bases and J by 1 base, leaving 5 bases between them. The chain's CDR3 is CASSLERSNQPQHF. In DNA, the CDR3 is TGCGCCAGCAGCTTGGAACGGAGCAATCAGCCCCAGCATTTT.

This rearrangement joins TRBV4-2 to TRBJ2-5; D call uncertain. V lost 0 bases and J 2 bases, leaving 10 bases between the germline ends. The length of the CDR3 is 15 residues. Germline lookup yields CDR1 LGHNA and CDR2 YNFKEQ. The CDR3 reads CASSQEGAVQETQYF. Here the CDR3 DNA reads TGTGCCAGCAGCCAAGAAGGAGCTGTACAAGAGACCCAGTACTTC.

CDR3 amino acids: CASRNRVYEQYF. The CDR3, as DNA: TGTGCCAGCAGAAACAGGGTTTACGAGCAGTACTTC. This chain connects TRBV6-5 to TRBJ2-7, with D perhaps matching TRBD1 (6 bases). The CDR3 spans 12 residues. Trimming removed 6 bases from V and 4 bases from J, with 10 bases in between. Germline assignment: CDR1 MNHEY and CDR2 SVGAGI.

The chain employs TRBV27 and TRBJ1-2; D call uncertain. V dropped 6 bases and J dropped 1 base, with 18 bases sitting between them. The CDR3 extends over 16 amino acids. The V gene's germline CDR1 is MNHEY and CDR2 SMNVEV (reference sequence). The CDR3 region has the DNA TGTGCCAGCAGCCCTTTCACAGTAGGAGGTAACTATGGCTACACCTTC. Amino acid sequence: CASSPFTVGGNYGYTF.

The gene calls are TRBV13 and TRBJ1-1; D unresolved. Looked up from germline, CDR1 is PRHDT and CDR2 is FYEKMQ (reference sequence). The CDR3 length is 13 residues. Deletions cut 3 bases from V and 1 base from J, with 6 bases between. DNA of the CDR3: TGTGCCAGCAGCTTCATGCGGAACACTGAAGCTTTCTTT. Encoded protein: CASSFMRNTEAFF.

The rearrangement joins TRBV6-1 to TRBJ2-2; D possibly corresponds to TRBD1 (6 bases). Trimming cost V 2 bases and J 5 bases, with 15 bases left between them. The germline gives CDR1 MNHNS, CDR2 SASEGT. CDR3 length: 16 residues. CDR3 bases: TGTGCCAGCAGTGAACTTCAGGGGTACGCGACCGGGGAGCTGTTTTTT. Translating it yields CASSELQGYATGELFF.

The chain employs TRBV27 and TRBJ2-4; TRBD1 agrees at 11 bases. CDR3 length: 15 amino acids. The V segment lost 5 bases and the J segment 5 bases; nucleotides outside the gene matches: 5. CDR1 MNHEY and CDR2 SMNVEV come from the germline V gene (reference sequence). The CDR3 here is CASSPLGQGENIQYF. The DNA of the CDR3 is TGTGCCAGCAGTCCTTTGGGACAGGGGGAAAACATTCAGTACTTC.

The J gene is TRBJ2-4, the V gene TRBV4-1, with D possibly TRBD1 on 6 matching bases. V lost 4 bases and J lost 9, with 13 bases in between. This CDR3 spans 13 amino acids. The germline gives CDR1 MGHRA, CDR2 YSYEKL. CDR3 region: CASSRTGSGIQYF. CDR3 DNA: TGCGCCAGCAGCCGAACAGGGTCGGGCATTCAGTACTTC.

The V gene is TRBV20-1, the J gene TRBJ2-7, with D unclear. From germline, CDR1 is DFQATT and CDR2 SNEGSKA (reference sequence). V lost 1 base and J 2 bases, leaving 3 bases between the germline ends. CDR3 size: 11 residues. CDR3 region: CSARVTYEQYF. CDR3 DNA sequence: TGCAGTGCTAGAGTAACCTACGAGCAGTACTTC.

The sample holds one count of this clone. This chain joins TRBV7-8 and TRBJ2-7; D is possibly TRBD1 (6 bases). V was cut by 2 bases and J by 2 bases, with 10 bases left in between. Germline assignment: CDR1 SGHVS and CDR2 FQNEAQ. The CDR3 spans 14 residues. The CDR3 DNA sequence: TGTGCCAGCAGCTTATGGACAGAGACCTACGAGCAGTACTTC. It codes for CASSLWTETYEQYF.

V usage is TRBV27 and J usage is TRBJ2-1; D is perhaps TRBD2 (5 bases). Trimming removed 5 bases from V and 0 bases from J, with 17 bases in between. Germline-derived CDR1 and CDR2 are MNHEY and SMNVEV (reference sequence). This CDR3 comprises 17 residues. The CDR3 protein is CASSPLAGVSSYNEQFF. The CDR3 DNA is TGTGCCAGCAGTCCTCTAGCCGGCGTCAGCTCCTACAATGAGCAGTTCTTC.

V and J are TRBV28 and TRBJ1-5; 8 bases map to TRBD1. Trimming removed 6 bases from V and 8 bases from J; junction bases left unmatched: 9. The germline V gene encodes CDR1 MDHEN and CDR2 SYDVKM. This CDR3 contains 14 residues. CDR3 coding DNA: TGTGCCAGCAGACGTGTGACAGGGGCTAAGCCCCAGCATTTT. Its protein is CASRRVTGAKPQHF.

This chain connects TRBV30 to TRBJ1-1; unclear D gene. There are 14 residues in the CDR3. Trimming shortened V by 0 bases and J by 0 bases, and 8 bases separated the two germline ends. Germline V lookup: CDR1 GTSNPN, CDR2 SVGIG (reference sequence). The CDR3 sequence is CAWSVRGLNTEAFF. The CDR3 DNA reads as TGTGCCTGGAGTGTACGAGGGTTGAACACTGAAGCTTTCTTT.

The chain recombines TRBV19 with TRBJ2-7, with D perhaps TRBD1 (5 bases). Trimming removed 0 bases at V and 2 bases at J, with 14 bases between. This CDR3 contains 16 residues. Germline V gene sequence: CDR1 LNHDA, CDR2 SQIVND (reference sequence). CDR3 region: CASSIDLGAGPYEQYF. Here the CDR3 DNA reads TGTGCCAGTAGTATAGATCTGGGCGCAGGGCCCTACGAGCAGTACTTC.